This is a list of T cell receptor beta chains from one sample in a study of PD-1 blockade in mismatch repair-deficient tumors. Sequencing was performed with immunoSEQ multiplex PCR; in TCRdb, only in-frame clones are kept and a portion is missing. The table shows more than 50,000 clones, with about 91% occurring only once. This specimen was peripheral blood, taken 52 weeks after starting pembrolizumab. Receptor source: an adult with mismatch repair-deficient cancer. The CDR3 runs from the conserved cysteine through the conserved F or W. Fields, in order: CDR3 protein, J gene, V gene.

cdr3_aa: CASSLELAGAYNEQFF; j_call: TRBJ2-1; v_call: TRBV11-2
cdr3_aa: CASSIVDRVNQPQHF; j_call: TRBJ1-5; v_call: TRBV19
cdr3_aa: CASSPAGFPYEQYF; j_call: TRBJ2-7; v_call: TRBV9
cdr3_aa: CASSLGRPTDTQYF; j_call: TRBJ2-3; v_call: TRBV5-1
cdr3_aa: CASSLGGLSSYNEQFF; j_call: TRBJ2-1; v_call: TRBV5-4
cdr3_aa: CASSVGGAETEAFF; j_call: TRBJ1-1; v_call: TRBV6-1
cdr3_aa: CASSVAYGGEAFF; j_call: TRBJ1-1; v_call: TRBV9
cdr3_aa: CASSEVRSSYEQYF; j_call: TRBJ2-7; v_call: TRBV6-1
cdr3_aa: CASSISQGPPYEQYF; j_call: TRBJ2-7; v_call: TRBV19
cdr3_aa: CASSQVVAGQSSYEQYF; j_call: TRBJ2-7; v_call: TRBV4-1
cdr3_aa: CASSSEGARETQYF; j_call: TRBJ2-5; v_call: TRBV11-2
cdr3_aa: CASSQTGEGEKLFF; j_call: TRBJ1-4; v_call: TRBV7-9
cdr3_aa: CASSPEKAGGPSYNEQFF; j_call: TRBJ2-1; v_call: TRBV5-1
cdr3_aa: CASSRGQGPYEQYF; j_call: TRBJ2-7; v_call: TRBV14
cdr3_aa: CASSSTGIYGYTF; j_call: TRBJ1-2; v_call: TRBV28
cdr3_aa: CASSADLWAGELFF; j_call: TRBJ2-2; v_call: TRBV6-5
cdr3_aa: CASSAITDTQYF; j_call: TRBJ2-3; v_call: TRBV9
cdr3_aa: CASSSWGISDEQYF; j_call: TRBJ2-7; v_call: TRBV4-2
cdr3_aa: CASSPGGTEAFF; j_call: TRBJ1-1; v_call: TRBV27
cdr3_aa: CASSSGTSGVNEQFF; j_call: TRBJ2-1; v_call: TRBV11-2
cdr3_aa: CASRTGVRTDTQYF; j_call: TRBJ2-3; v_call: TRBV2
cdr3_aa: CASSLMVTGLQETQYF; j_call: TRBJ2-5; v_call: TRBV7-2
cdr3_aa: CASRETGKPSGYNEQFF; j_call: TRBJ2-1; v_call: TRBV27
cdr3_aa: CASSSGQGLNEQFF; j_call: TRBJ2-1; v_call: TRBV7-6
cdr3_aa: CASSPQGATTEAFF; j_call: TRBJ1-1; v_call: TRBV18
cdr3_aa: CASSHSQETQYF; j_call: TRBJ2-5; v_call: TRBV11-2
cdr3_aa: CASSFGRNSVTYEQYF; j_call: TRBJ2-7; v_call: TRBV13
cdr3_aa: CASTPPAESSYNEQFF; j_call: TRBJ2-1; v_call: TRBV7-2
cdr3_aa: CASRENDPILAF; j_call: TRBJ2-7; v_call: TRBV2
cdr3_aa: CASSEGSDYKYEQYF; j_call: TRBJ2-7; v_call: TRBV9
cdr3_aa: CSVVGQGVSYEQYF; j_call: TRBJ2-7; v_call: TRBV29-1
cdr3_aa: CASRGGLYQPQHF; j_call: TRBJ1-5; v_call: TRBV19
cdr3_aa: CASSITGAETQYF; j_call: TRBJ2-5; v_call: TRBV19
cdr3_aa: CASSFGGVEQYF; j_call: TRBJ2-7; v_call: TRBV27
cdr3_aa: CASSYDHRDHQPQHF; j_call: TRBJ1-5; v_call: TRBV6-6
cdr3_aa: CASSAWGHDNEQFF; j_call: TRBJ2-1; v_call: TRBV27
cdr3_aa: CASSQTAGGTEAFF; j_call: TRBJ1-1; v_call: TRBV4-3
cdr3_aa: CASSARDRDRYEQYF; j_call: TRBJ2-7; v_call: TRBV28
cdr3_aa: CASSRPTSGSPNEQYF; j_call: TRBJ2-7; v_call: TRBV21-1
cdr3_aa: CASSLVGLTNTGELFF; j_call: TRBJ2-2; v_call: TRBV13
cdr3_aa: CASSESGLAGEQFF; j_call: TRBJ2-1; v_call: TRBV9
cdr3_aa: CASSIMVAETDTQYF; j_call: TRBJ2-3; v_call: TRBV19
cdr3_aa: CASSPNRYDYNEQFF; j_call: TRBJ2-1; v_call: TRBV18
cdr3_aa: CASSPGVWGTGYRNTIYF; j_call: TRBJ1-3; v_call: TRBV11-3
cdr3_aa: CASSFTSTGYEQYF; j_call: TRBJ2-7; v_call: TRBV11-2
cdr3_aa: CSVEDLTAGTYGYTF; j_call: TRBJ1-2; v_call: TRBV29-1
cdr3_aa: CASSQDRGQMNTEAFF; j_call: TRBJ1-1; v_call: TRBV4-1
cdr3_aa: CASGAGYEQYF; j_call: TRBJ2-7; v_call: TRBV6-6
cdr3_aa: CASSPEGSTGNTIYF; j_call: TRBJ1-3; v_call: TRBV5-1
cdr3_aa: CASSRDDGTLANYGYTF; j_call: TRBJ1-2; v_call: TRBV5-4
cdr3_aa: CASSSGTGRSSGANVLTF; j_call: TRBJ2-6; v_call: TRBV7-9